This T cell receptor (beta chain) was observed in a study of blood T cell repertoires in COVID-19. Study background: Specimens from acute and convalescent COVID-19 originated in the United States, Italy and Spain. PBMCs, B-cell-depleted T cells, or T cells provided the cDNA or gDNA that made up the material.

Original methodology: Estimation of nucleated cell counts relied on the amplification of reference gene primers. Measured with immunoSEQ multiplex PCR; TCRdb has only the in-frame clones, and not every one. V, J and clone size reflect that table, while D and trimming were determined from the DNA. Altogether fewer than 200,000 clones are present, under 80% being singletons, with the ten largest covering about 3%. Germline V gene data show CDR1 as LGHNA and CDR2 as YNFKEQ. This CDR3 has 16 residues. The V and J ends lost 4 bases and 4 bases, in that order; junction bases with no gene match: 7. This clone was observed a handful of times.

This sequence originates from a woman older than 75 with acute or convalescent COVID-19. The genes are TRBV4-2 and TRBJ2-1, with 10 bases matching TRBD2. Sample: peripheral blood. The CDR3 coding sequence is TGTGCCAGCAGCCCCGGACTAGCGGAAAATTACAATGAGCAGTTCTTC. Its translation: CASSPGLAENYNEQFF.